This TCR beta chain was profiled in a study of blood T cell repertoires in COVID-19. Study as a whole: Some COVID-19 samples were acute and others convalescent; all came from the United States, Italy and Spain. PBMCs, B-cell-depleted T cells, or T cells were the source of the cDNA or gDNA that made up the material.

This CDR3 is 14 amino acids long. Germline values: CDR1 LNHDA, CDR2 SQIVND (reference sequence). The V and J ends lost 5 bases and 3 bases, in that order; junction bases with no gene match: 5. Source study methods: Amplification from reference gene primers served as the basis for estimated nucleated cell counts. Libraries were prepared by immunoSEQ multiplex PCR; TCRdb keeps only in-frame clonotypes and omits some of them. V and J calls and clone size follow that table, whereas D and trimming were derived from the DNA. The data show tens of thousands of clones, over 70% seen once. Sequenced material: peripheral blood. The chain has TRBV19 and TRBJ1-2; 8 bases fit TRBD1. This receptor was identified in a human donor in a cohort sampled during active COVID-19. CDR3 DNA sequence: TGTGCCAGTAGTTCTTTGGACAGGGACTATGGCTACACCTTC. Translating gives CASSSLDRDYGYTF.